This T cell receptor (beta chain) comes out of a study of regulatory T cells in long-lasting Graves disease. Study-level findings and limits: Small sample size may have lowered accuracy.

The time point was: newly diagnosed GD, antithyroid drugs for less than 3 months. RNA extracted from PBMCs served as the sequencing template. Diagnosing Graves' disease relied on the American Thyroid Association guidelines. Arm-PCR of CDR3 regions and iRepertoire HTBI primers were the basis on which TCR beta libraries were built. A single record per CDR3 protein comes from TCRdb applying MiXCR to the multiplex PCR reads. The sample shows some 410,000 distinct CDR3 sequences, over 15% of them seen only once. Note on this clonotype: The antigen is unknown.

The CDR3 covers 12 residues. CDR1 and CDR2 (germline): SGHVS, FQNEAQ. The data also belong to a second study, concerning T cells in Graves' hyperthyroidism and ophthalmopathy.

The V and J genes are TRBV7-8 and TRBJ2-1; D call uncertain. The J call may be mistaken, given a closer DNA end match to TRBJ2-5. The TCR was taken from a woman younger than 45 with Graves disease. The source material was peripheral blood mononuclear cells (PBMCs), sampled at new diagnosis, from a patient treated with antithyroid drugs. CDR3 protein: CASSPGSETQYF. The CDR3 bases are TGTGCCAGCAGCCCAGGTTCCGAGACCCAGTACTTC.